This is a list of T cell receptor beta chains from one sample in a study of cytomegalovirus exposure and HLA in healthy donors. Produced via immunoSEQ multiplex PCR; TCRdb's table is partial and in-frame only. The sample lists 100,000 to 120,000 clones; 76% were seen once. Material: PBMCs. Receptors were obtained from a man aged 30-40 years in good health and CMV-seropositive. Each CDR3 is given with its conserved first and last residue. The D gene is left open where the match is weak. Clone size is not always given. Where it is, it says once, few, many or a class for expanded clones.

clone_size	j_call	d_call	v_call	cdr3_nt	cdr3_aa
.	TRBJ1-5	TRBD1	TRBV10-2	TGCGCCAGCAGTGGACAGGGCGGTCAGCCCCAGCATTTT	CASSGQGGQPQHF
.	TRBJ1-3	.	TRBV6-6	TGTGCCAGCAGTGAGGGGACATCATCTGGAAACACCATATATTTT	CASSEGTSSGNTIYF
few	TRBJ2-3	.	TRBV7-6	TGTGCCAGCAGCTCTTTCACAGATACGCAGTATTTT	CASSSFTDTQYF
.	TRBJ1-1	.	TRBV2	TGTGCCAGCAGTTCCAGGGGTATGAACACTGAAGCTTTCTTT	CASSSRGMNTEAFF
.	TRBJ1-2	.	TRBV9	TGTGCCAGCAGCATCCGTCCAGGGGATACGGGCTACACCTTC	CASSIRPGDTGYTF
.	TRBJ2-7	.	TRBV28	TGTGCCAGCTCTATAGCCCGGGAGCAGTACTTC	CASSIAREQYF
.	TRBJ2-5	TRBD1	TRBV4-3	TGCGCCAGCAGCCAAGGACAGGGCTGGGAGACCCAGTACTTC	CASSQGQGWETQYF
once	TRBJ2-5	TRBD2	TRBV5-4	TGTGCCAGCAGCTTTTCTGCGGGGGGGCGGGAGACCCAGTACTTC	CASSFSAGGRETQYF
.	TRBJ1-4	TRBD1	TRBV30	TGTGCCTGGAGTCTGGGGACAGGGGATGAAAAACTGTTTTTT	CAWSLGTGDEKLFF
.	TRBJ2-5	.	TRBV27	TGTGCCAGCAGTTCCCCGGCAGGGGAGCAGTACTTC	CASSSPAGEQYF
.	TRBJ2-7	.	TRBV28	TGTGCCAGCAGTTTGGGAGCGAGCTCCTACGAGCAGTACTTC	CASSLGASSYEQYF
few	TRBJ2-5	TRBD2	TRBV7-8	TGTGCCAGCAGCGCGGGGACTAGCGGGGGGGGGTACCAAGAGACCCAGTACTTC	CASSAGTSGGGYQETQYF
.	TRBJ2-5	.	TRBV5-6	TGTGCCAGCAGCTTGGTCGAGGGATACGAGACCCAGTACTTC	CASSLVEGYETQYF
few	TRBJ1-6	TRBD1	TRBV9	TGTGCCAGCAGCGTAGGATGGGACAGGGCTTCACCCCTCCACTTT	CASSVGWDRASPLHF